Following are 2 T cell receptor beta chains from one sample sequenced in a study of blood T cells in healthy people across ages. For the second PCR, which ran for about 7 to 11 cycles, a sample-barcoded 5' primer and a J-beta primer mix were used. TCRdb called the 5' RACE reads again in MiXCR, with one record for every CDR3 protein. This table holds over 600,000 distinct CDR3 sequences, approximately 53% found once. Sequenced input: blood. The receptors were gathered from a man aged 40-49 years in good health.

The rearrangement uses TRBV4-2 and TRBJ1-4; D uncertain. Germline assignment: CDR1 LGHNA and CDR2 YNFKEQ. The CDR3 runs to 14 residues. V was cut by 1 base and J by 8 bases, with 11 bases left in between. CDR3 DNA: TGTGCCAGCAGCCAAGGACCGAATGGGGAAAAACTGTTTTTT. It is translated as CASSQGPNGEKLFF.

This sequence joins TRBV7-2 and TRBJ1-4; a possible D gene is TRBD1 (6 bases). CDR3 length: 14 amino acids. From germline, CDR1 is SGHTA and CDR2 FQGNSA. The V end lost 5 bases, the J end lost 3 bases, and 10 bases lay between the germline ends. The CDR3: CASSRQVSNEKLFF. The CDR3 DNA follows: TGTGCCAGCAGCCGACAGGTTTCTAATGAAAAACTGTTTTTT.